This note documents a single TCR beta chain sequence. One entry per CDR3 protein results from TCRdb running MiXCR on the 5' RACE reads. The data hold hundreds of thousands of distinct CDR3 sequences, with over 9% observed a single time. The sample comes from a study of T cells after yellow fever vaccination. This CDR3 is built from 14 residues. V lost 3 bases and J lost 9, with 15 bases in between. The chain joins TRBV12-3 or TRBV12-4 to TRBJ2-1; weak D call: TRBD1 (6 bases). The TCR originated in a man aged 25-45 years who received the YFV17D yellow fever vaccine. The source material was PBMCs, sampled on the day of the yellow fever booster vaccination. Written as DNA, the CDR3 is TGTGCCAGCAGTTTTTCTTCAGGGGCCGGTGAGCAGTTCTTC. Translated, it gives CASSFSSGAGEQFF.